Listed below are T cell receptor beta chains from one sample, sequenced in a study of blood T cell repertoires in COVID-19. Measured with immunoSEQ multiplex PCR; TCRdb has only the in-frame clones, and not every one. In the table there are about 190,000 clones, 70% to 90% of which are singletons. The specimen sequenced was peripheral blood. These receptors were obtained from a woman between 40 and 55 years old who had recovered from COVID-19. The CDR3 runs from the conserved cysteine through the conserved F or W. Fields, in order: CDR3 length, V gene, CDR3 protein.

len: 15; v_gene: TRBV7-9; CDR3aa: CASSLASGGQETQYF
len: 15; v_gene: TRBV2; CDR3aa: CASRTEQGTNEKLFF
len: 16; v_gene: TRBV21-1; CDR3aa: CASSKPVGNSNQPQHF
len: 15; v_gene: TRBV2; CDR3aa: CASTRGQRSYNEQFF
len: 15; v_gene: TRBV11-2; CDR3aa: CASRPPGLRYNEQFF
len: 15; v_gene: TRBV7-3; CDR3aa: CASSLTGLAGDEQYF
len: 18; v_gene: TRBV4-1; CDR3aa: CASSQDLLRSGSYNEQFF
len: 14; v_gene: TRBV19; CDR3aa: CASSTGDWANEQFF
len: 13; v_gene: TRBV27; CDR3aa: CASSFKRTGELFF
len: 15; v_gene: TRBV18; CDR3aa: CASSPSRGGNQPQHF
len: 17; v_gene: TRBV27; CDR3aa: CASNAGRLAGRYNEQFF
len: 12; v_gene: TRBV27; CDR3aa: CASSPLPYEQYF
len: 14; v_gene: TRBV7-2; CDR3aa: CASSLGAISDTQYF
len: 14; v_gene: TRBV5-1; CDR3aa: CASSLGDRGNEQYF
len: 14; v_gene: TRBV7-9; CDR3aa: CASSLSDHTDTQYF
len: 17; v_gene: TRBV3-1/TRBV3-2; CDR3aa: CASSHVTSGTYQETQYF
len: 16; v_gene: TRBV4-2; CDR3aa: CASSQDSRGGTGELFF
len: 13; v_gene: TRBV30; CDR3aa: CAWDSGSLNEQFF
len: 15; v_gene: TRBV28; CDR3aa: CASSLGAKGNQPQHF
len: 14; v_gene: TRBV11-3; CDR3aa: CASSVGQQNTEAFF
len: 15; v_gene: TRBV7-2; CDR3aa: CASSPLGGYLYGYTF
len: 15; v_gene: TRBV7-9; CDR3aa: CASSPLRQGVYEQYF
len: 14; v_gene: TRBV4-2; CDR3aa: CASSQTLAGYEQYF
len: 15; v_gene: TRBV4-3; CDR3aa: CASSQGMAGHAEAFF
len: 16; v_gene: TRBV27; CDR3aa: CASMSASPYSYNEQFF
len: 16; v_gene: TRBV11-2; CDR3aa: CASSLVGGLPYNEQFF
len: 16; v_gene: TRBV5-1; CDR3aa: CASSLRESATNEKLFF
len: 14; v_gene: TRBV5-1; CDR3aa: CASSLEGGGETQYF
len: 14; v_gene: TRBV6-6; CDR3aa: CASRGGREGQPQHF
len: 16; v_gene: TRBV4-2; CDR3aa: CASSQDGSGRGTEAFF
len: 17; v_gene: TRBV7-7; CDR3aa: CASSPRTVISSTDTQYF
len: 15; v_gene: TRBV27; CDR3aa: CASTARDSSTDTQYF
len: 18; v_gene: TRBV24-1; CDR3aa: CATSDLPETGTGDYEQYF
len: 15; v_gene: TRBV5-1; CDR3aa: CASSLGQLRDRGYTF
len: 12; v_gene: TRBV30; CDR3aa: CAWSPGEEKLFF
len: 13; v_gene: TRBV10-3; CDR3aa: CASGQGDDQPQHF
len: 15; v_gene: TRBV2; CDR3aa: CASSERGGSFNEQFF